The 5 T cell receptor beta chains given below trace back to one sample, sequenced in a study of blood T cell repertoires in COVID-19. The table came from immunoSEQ multiplex PCR; TCRdb's copy has only in-frame clones and leaves some out. The sample has around 140,000 clones, around 84% seen once. The sample consisted of PBMCs or T cells enriched from blood (not recorded which). The receptors come from a middle-aged man with acute COVID-19.

The rearrangement uses TRBV5-4 and TRBJ1-2; tentatively, D is TRBD1 (5 bases). The CDR3 length is 16 residues. Trimming pared 0 bases from V and 4 bases from J, leaving 16 bases between. The germline V gene encodes CDR1 SGHNT and CDR2 YYREEE (reference sequence). The CDR3 region is CASSLAGGEGAYGYTF. The CDR3 bases are TGTGCCAGCAGCTTGGCCGGGGGGGAAGGGGCCTATGGCTACACCTTC. Full variable domain (remainder filled in from reference TRBV5-4 and TRBJ1-2): ETGVTQSPTHLIKTRGQQVTLRCSSQSGHNTVSWYQQALGQGPQFIFQYYREEENGRGNFPPRFSGLQFPNYSSELNVNALELDDSALYLCASSLAGGEGAYGYTFGSGTRLTVV.

This chain connects TRBV5-1 to TRBJ2-2; 7 positions agree with TRBD2. The CDR3 covers 15 residues. The germline CDR1 and CDR2 sequences are SGHRS and YFSETQ. V was pared by 0 bases and J by 6 bases, with 5 bases of the junction left unmatched. Here the CDR3 DNA reads TGCGCCAGCAGCTTGGTCGAGGGAGGGCCCGGGGAGCTGTTTTTT. Protein: CASSLVEGGPGELFF.

The rearrangement joins TRBV5-1 to TRBJ1-3; TRBD1 aligns across 8 bases. The CDR3 contains 13 residues. The V gene's germline CDR1 is SGHRS and CDR2 YFSETQ. J gave up 8 bases and V 3 bases, and 4 bases lay outside the gene matches. The CDR3 loop reads CASSSDRVDTIYF. CDR3 sequence (DNA): TGCGCCAGCAGCTCGGACAGGGTGGACACCATATATTTT.

This chain connects TRBV19 to TRBJ1-3, with 8 bases aligning to TRBD1. Germline lookup yields CDR1 LNHDA and CDR2 SQIVND (reference sequence). V lost 7 bases, J lost 0 bases, and 17 bases stayed unmatched. This CDR3 region has 19 residues. The CDR3: CASIRASTGTGLSGNTIYF. The CDR3 bases are TGTGCCAGTATCCGCGCTTCTACCGGGACAGGACTCTCTGGAAACACCATATATTTT.

The CDR3 DNA is TGTGCCAGCAATCCGGGACAGGTCGATTCCTACGAGCAGTACTTC. Translated: CASNPGQVDSYEQYF. The rearrangement links TRBV28 to TRBJ2-7, with 8 positions matching TRBD1. The germline V gene has CDR1 MDHEN and CDR2 SYDVKM. The CDR3 has 15 residues. J lost 1 base, V lost 7 bases, and 9 bases had no gene match.